The rows below give T cell receptor beta chains drawn from one sample of a study of PD-1 blockade in classical Hodgkin lymphoma. Produced via immunoSEQ multiplex PCR; TCRdb's table is partial and in-frame only. The sample has 89,000 or so clones; nearly 95% are singletons. Sequencing used peripheral blood mononuclear cells (PBMCs), obtained before the second cycle of nivolumab. These receptors were taken from a human donor with classical Hodgkin lymphoma. CDR3s include the opening cysteine and the closing phenylalanine or tryptophan. Fields, in order: J gene, clone size, V gene, CDR3 length, D gene, CDR3 DNA, CDR3 protein. A D gene is named only where the DNA matches it firmly. For some rows the clone size is stated as once, few or many, or as a class when expanded; others skip it.

>TRBJ2-7|NA|TRBV29-1|13|NA
TGCAGCGTTGAAGAAGCAGATTGGAACGAGCAGTACTTC
CSVEEADWNEQYF
>TRBJ2-4|NA|TRBV7-8|19|TRBD2
TGTGCCAGCAGCTTAGCGCGGCTAGCGGGGGGGGGAGCCAAAAACATTCAGTACTTC
CASSLARLAGGGAKNIQYF
>TRBJ2-3|NA|TRBV19|19|TRBD2
TGTGCCAGTAGTACCGTCCCGGGACTAGCGAGAAAGAGCACAGATACGCAGTATTTT
CASSTVPGLARKSTDTQYF
>TRBJ2-5|NA|TRBV9|15|TRBD2
TGTGCCAGCAGCGCTAGCGGGAGGGATCAAGAGACCCAGTACTTC
CASSASGRDQETQYF
>TRBJ2-7|few|TRBV28|14|NA
TGTGCCAGCAGTTCCCCCAGCACGGCCTACGAGCAGTACTTC
CASSSPSTAYEQYF
>TRBJ2-7|once|TRBV6-5|15|TRBD1
TGTGCCAGCAGTAACACCCCGGGACAGCGATCCGAGCAGTACTTC
CASSNTPGQRSEQYF
>TRBJ2-3|NA|TRBV14|15|NA
TGTGCCAGCAGCCAAGCTGGGGGGCGGTCAGATACGCAGTATTTT
CASSQAGGRSDTQYF
>TRBJ2-7|NA|TRBV28|13|NA
TGTGCCAGCAGTTTATCGGCAGGGCGGGAGCAGTACTTC
CASSLSAGREQYF
>TRBJ1-1|NA|TRBV29-1|13|NA
TGCAGCGTTGTTTTAGGAATGAACACTGAAGCTTTCTTT
CSVVLGMNTEAFF
>TRBJ1-5|NA|TRBV2|19|TRBD1
TGTGCCAGCAGTGACGGCGGGACAGGAAAATCTTTCGATAATCAGCCCCAGCATTTT
CASSDGGTGKSFDNQPQHF
>TRBJ1-5|NA|TRBV27|18|NA
TGTGCCAGCAGTTTACTAAGTCACCGGGAGTTCCCTAATCAGCCCCAGCATTTT
CASSLLSHREFPNQPQHF
>TRBJ1-1|NA|TRBV19|11|NA
TGTGCCACCCGGGCGAACACTGAAGCTTTCTTT
CATRANTEAFF
>TRBJ2-1|NA|TRBV27|12|NA
TGTGCCAGCAGTTTCATCGGGAGTGAGCAGTTCTTC
CASSFIGSEQFF
>TRBJ1-1|NA|TRBV27|13|NA
TGTGCCAGCTCGTGGACAGAGAACACTGAAGCTTTCTTT
CASSWTENTEAFF
>TRBJ1-2|NA|TRBV30|14|NA
TGTGCCTGGAGTGTACAGGCAGGGGCTAAAGGCTACACCTTC
CAWSVQAGAKGYTF
>TRBJ2-1|NA|TRBV4-1|17|TRBD2
TGCGCCAGCAGCCAACCGACTAGCGGGAGTACCTACAATGAGCAGTTCTTC
CASSQPTSGSTYNEQFF
>TRBJ1-2|NA|TRBV30|15|NA
TGTGCCTGGAGTGTCCCACAGACGGCCAACTATGGCTACACCTTC
CAWSVPQTANYGYTF
>TRBJ2-7|once|TRBV6-6|15|NA
TGTGCCAGCAGTTACGCAACAGGGCCCCCCTACGAGCAGTACTTC
CASSYATGPPYEQYF
>TRBJ2-7|NA|TRBV27|12|NA
TGTGCCAGCAGTTTCCCCCTCGGCGAGCAGTACTTC
CASSFPLGEQYF
>TRBJ2-1|once|TRBV19|13|NA
TGTGCCAGTACTCTATCACCCCCCAATGAGCAGTTCTTC
CASTLSPPNEQFF
>TRBJ1-4|NA|TRBV5-1|13|NA
TGCGCCAGCAGCTTGGGAGAAAATGAAAAACTGTTTTTT
CASSLGENEKLFF
>TRBJ2-5|few|TRBV7-7|13|NA
TGTGCTAGCACCGCAGCAATCCAAGAGACCCAGTACTTC
CASTAAIQETQYF
>TRBJ2-5|once|TRBV5-1|15|TRBD1
TGCGCCAGCAGCTTGACAGGGGGCACTCAAGAGACCCAGTACTTC
CASSLTGGTQETQYF
>TRBJ2-2|few|TRBV30|16|TRBD1
TGTGCCTGGAGGACAAGGACAGGTGGGAACACCGGGGAGCTGTTTTTT
CAWRTRTGGNTGELFF
>TRBJ2-5|NA|TRBV6-6|14|NA
TGTGCCAGCACTGCGGGGAGGAGTCAAGAGACCCAGTACTTC
CASTAGRSQETQYF
>TRBJ1-2|NA|TRBV28|14|NA
TGTGCCAGCAGTTTTCAGGACCGTCTATGGGGCTACACCTTC
CASSFQDRLWGYTF
>TRBJ1-1|NA|TRBV9|14|NA
TGTGCCAGCAGCCCCGTCGTGGGGGACACTGAAGCTTTCTTT
CASSPVVGDTEAFF
>TRBJ2-7|NA|TRBV27|12|NA
TGTGCCAGCAGTTCCAGTTCCTACGAGCAGTACTTC
CASSSSSYEQYF
>TRBJ2-3|NA|TRBV2|15|TRBD2
TGTGCCAGCAGGGGGGGAAGAGCGGGGACGATATTGACGTATTTT
CASRGGRAGTILTYF
>TRBJ2-5|NA|TRBV7-5|16|NA
TGTGTCAGAAGCCCCCTGGGACTAGCGGATCAAGAGACCCAGTACTTC
CVRSPLGLADQETQYF
>TRBJ2-3|once|TRBV28|14|NA
TGTGCCAGCAGTCCGGACAAGGTTACAGATACGCAGTATTTT
CASSPDKVTDTQYF
>TRBJ1-2|NA|TRBV11-2|15|NA
TGTGCCAGCAGCTTAGACCACAGTGTAGACAGTGGCTACACCTTC
CASSLDHSVDSGYTF
>TRBJ2-7|NA|TRBV7-9|13|NA
TGTGCCAGCAGATTTCAGAGCTCCTACGAGCAGTACTTC
CASRFQSSYEQYF
>TRBJ1-5|NA|TRBV6-5|15|NA
TGTGCCAGCAGCCCCGCGGGACGGGGGAATCAGCCCCAGCATTTT
CASSPAGRGNQPQHF
>TRBJ1-4|NA|TRBV30|16|TRBD1
TGTGCCTGGAGCAACAGGGGTGGGGGAACTAATGAAAAACTGTTTTTT
CAWSNRGGGTNEKLFF
>TRBJ2-1|NA|TRBV11-3|12|NA
TGTGCCAGCAGCGGGGTCGGCAATGAGCAGTTCTTC
CASSGVGNEQFF
>TRBJ2-1|NA|TRBV18|18|TRBD2
TGTGCCAGCTCACCACCGGATTTGAGCGGGAGTTACTACAATGAGCAGTTCTTC
CASSPPDLSGSYYNEQFF
>TRBJ2-2|once|TRBV5-8|15|NA
TGTGCCAGCAGCTTTGCCGGGGGCCTGACCGGGGAGCTGTTTTTT
CASSFAGGLTGELFF
>TRBJ1-1|few|TRBV30|13|NA
TGTGCCTATAAACGACAGATGAACACTGAAGCTTTCTTT
CAYKRQMNTEAFF
>TRBJ2-1|NA|TRBV19|13|NA
TGTGCCAGTAGTCCCGACTACTACAATGAGCAGTTCTTC
CASSPDYYNEQFF
>TRBJ1-1|NA|TRBV6-6|15|TRBD1
TGTGCCAGTATAGGCCGAGACAGGGGTAGTAGTGAAGCTTTCTTT
CASIGRDRGSSEAFF
>TRBJ2-1|NA|TRBV27|15|TRBD1
TGTGCCACTCAGCACCCGGACAGGAGATACAATGAGCAGTTCTTC
CATQHPDRRYNEQFF
>TRBJ1-1|NA|TRBV10-1|20|TRBD1
TGCGCCAGCAGTGAAAATGGACTTCTATCGCCCGGGACAGAGAACACTGAAGCTTTCTTT
CASSENGLLSPGTENTEAFF
>TRBJ2-3|NA|TRBV30|15|NA
TGTGCCCGGGGGATACTGGACAGCAGCACAGATACGCAGTATTTT
CARGILDSSTDTQYF
>TRBJ1-2|NA|TRBV6-5|13|TRBD1
TGTGCCAGCAGTATTGGGACAGAATATGGCTACACCTTC
CASSIGTEYGYTF
>TRBJ2-1|NA|TRBV9|17|NA
TGTGCCAGCAGCGAGCCCCAAGGTATGGTGGGGTACAATGAGCAGTTCTTC
CASSEPQGMVGYNEQFF
>TRBJ1-1|NA|TRBV2|12|NA
TGTGCCAGCAGTAAGTTTCCCACTGAAGCTTTCTTT
CASSKFPTEAFF
>TRBJ1-4|NA|TRBV7-9|16|NA
TGTGCCAGCAGCTTTCCCCGGACAGATGGGGACGTTGGACTGTTTTTT
CASSFPRTDGDVGLFF
>TRBJ2-5|NA|TRBV25-1|15|NA
TGTGCCAGCAGTGCCCGCCAGGGGCACCAAGAGACCCAGTACTTC
CASSARQGHQETQYF
>TRBJ2-3|NA|TRBV5-1|17|TRBD2
TGCGCCAGCAGCTTGCGTAGACTAGCGGCGAGCACAGATACGCAGTATTTT
CASSLRRLAASTDTQYF